Listed below are T cell receptor beta chains from one sample, sequenced in a study of blood T cell repertoires in COVID-19. The repertoire was sequenced with immunoSEQ multiplex PCR; TCRdb's copy has only in-frame clones and lacks some. Among around 170,000 clones, roughly four fifths were seen once, and the ten largest hold approximately 6.5%. Input material: peripheral blood. These receptors came from a woman between 40 and 50 years old with acute or convalescent COVID-19. CDR3s include the opening cysteine and the closing phenylalanine or tryptophan. Fields, in order: D gene, clone size, J gene, V gene, CDR3 protein, CDR3 DNA. D genes are given only for firm matches. The size entry is marked missing in some rows and otherwise reads once, few, many or a size class.

.,.,TRBJ2-2,TRBV6-5,CASRTTSGGIGELFF,TGTGCCAGCAGAACTACGTCCGGGGGAATCGGGGAGCTGTTTTTT
TRBD2,.,TRBJ2-1,TRBV4-1,CASSQGLGREDGGEQFF,TGCGCCAGCAGCCAAGGTTTAGGACGGGAGGACGGGGGTGAGCAGTTCTTC
.,.,TRBJ2-2,TRBV5-1,CASALHTGELFF,TGCGCCAGCGCGCTCCACACCGGGGAGCTGTTTTTT
TRBD1,.,TRBJ2-3,TRBV5-4,CASSSGTGEDTQYF,TGTGCCAGCAGCTCCGGGACAGGGGAAGATACGCAGTATTTT
.,.,TRBJ2-1,TRBV19,CASSIGGGRRRDEQFF,TGTGCCAGTAGTATAGGAGGGGGAAGACGTAGGGATGAGCAGTTCTTC
.,.,TRBJ1-1,TRBV4-1,CASSQWQSNTEAFF,TGCGCCAGCAGCCAATGGCAGTCGAACACTGAAGCTTTCTTT
TRBD2,.,TRBJ2-7,TRBV2,CASSESSSGDYEQYF,TGTGCCAGCAGTGAAAGCTCTAGCGGGGACTACGAGCAGTACTTC
TRBD2,.,TRBJ2-3,TRBV4-1,CASSLRLAGGQGNTDTQYF,TGCGCCAGCAGCCTCAGACTAGCGGGGGGCCAAGGAAACACAGATACGCAGTATTTT
TRBD2,.,TRBJ2-1,TRBV5-4,CASSPSGGVLDEQFF,TGTGCCAGCAGCCCCTCGGGGGGGGTTTTGGATGAGCAGTTCTTC
TRBD1,.,TRBJ1-6,TRBV5-6,CASSLAGQGYGSPLHF,TGTGCCAGCAGCTTGGCAGGACAGGGGTACGGTTCACCCCTCCACTTT
TRBD1,.,TRBJ1-2,TRBV7-9,CASSQPGGGYTF,TGTGCCAGCAGCCAGCCAGGGGGCGGCTACACCTTC
.,.,TRBJ1-3,TRBV19,CASSIGTGSGNTIYF,TGTGCCAGTAGTATAGGAACAGGCTCTGGAAACACCATATATTTT
.,.,TRBJ1-6,TRBV11-2,CASSHSSYNSPLHF,TGTGCCAGCAGCCATAGCTCCTATAATTCACCCCTCCACTTT
.,.,TRBJ2-7,TRBV27,CASSLISGSEQYF,TGTGCCAGCAGTTTAATCTCCGGGTCGGAGCAGTACTTC
TRBD1,.,TRBJ2-7,TRBV2,CASLKPGQGAILTSYEQYF,TGTGCCAGCTTGAAACCGGGACAGGGGGCGATCCTAACCTCCTACGAGCAGTACTTC
TRBD2,.,TRBJ2-7,TRBV19,CASSISSGGSYEQYF,TGTGCCAGTAGTATAAGTAGCGGGGGTTCCTACGAGCAGTACTTC
.,.,TRBJ2-2,TRBV18,CASSPLTGPGELFF,TGTGCCAGCTCACCCCTTACTGGGCCCGGGGAGCTGTTTTTT
TRBD2,.,TRBJ2-7,TRBV6-6,CASSPLAGGVWSYEQYF,TGTGCCAGCAGTCCACTAGCGGGGGGCGTTTGGTCCTACGAGCAGTACTTC
TRBD2,.,TRBJ2-7,TRBV2,CASRQRETSYEQYF,TGTGCCAGCAGGCAGCGGGAGACCTCCTACGAGCAGTACTTC
TRBD1,.,TRBJ2-2,TRBV11-1,CASSFDRGNTGELFF,TGTGCCAGCAGCTTCGACAGGGGAAACACCGGGGAGCTGTTTTTT
TRBD1,.,TRBJ1-2,TRBV7-2,CASSPRVGTGGFGYGYTF,TGTGCCAGCAGCCCTCGGGTTGGGACAGGGGGCTTCGGCTATGGCTACACCTTC
.,.,TRBJ1-6,TRBV30,CAWSPGDSPLHF,TGTGCCTGGAGCCCAGGGGATTCACCCCTCCACTTT
.,.,TRBJ1-1,TRBV28,CASSTAPRTGNGLAFF,TGTGCCAGCAGTACTGCCCCCCGTACAGGGAATGGTTTGGCTTTCTTT
.,.,TRBJ2-2,TRBV12-3/TRBV12-4,CASSSFPGELFF,TGTGCCAGCAGCTCTTTCCCCGGGGAGCTGTTTTTT
.,.,TRBJ2-1,TRBV2,CASFFSEGNEQFF,TGTGCCAGTTTCTTTAGCGAAGGCAATGAGCAGTTCTTC
.,once,TRBJ1-2,TRBV6-6,CASSWEIGYTF,TGTGCCAGCAGTTGGGAGATAGGCTACACCTTC
TRBD2,.,TRBJ2-2,TRBV4-2,CASSQGSAGGPPGELFF,TGTGCCAGCAGCCAAGGATCGGCGGGGGGGCCTCCCGGGGAGCTGTTTTTT
.,.,TRBJ1-5,TRBV12-3/TRBV12-4,CASSLMGRQPQHF,TGTGCCAGCAGTTTAATGGGGAGACAGCCCCAGCATTTT
TRBD1,.,TRBJ1-5,TRBV2,CASKDQGVRNQPQHF,TGTGCCAGCAAAGACCAGGGGGTGCGCAATCAGCCCCAGCATTTT
.,.,TRBJ1-1,TRBV6-5,CASSRYTEAFF,TGTGCCAGCAGTCGGTACACTGAAGCTTTCTTT
.,.,TRBJ2-3,TRBV5-4,CASSRGGGTDTQYF,TGTGCCAGCAGCCGGGGAGGCGGCACAGATACGCAGTATTTT
.,.,TRBJ1-4,TRBV27,CASSRAQGGEKLFF,TGTGCCAGCAGTCGTGCACAGGGTGGTGAAAAACTGTTTTTT
.,.,TRBJ1-3,TRBV11-1,CASSLVGGGLGNTIYF,TGTGCCAGCAGCTTAGTCGGCGGGGGCCTTGGAAACACCATATATTTT
.,.,TRBJ2-7,TRBV7-2,CASSLAGETEQYF,TGTGCCAGCAGCTTGGCAGGGGAAACCGAGCAGTACTTC
.,once,TRBJ1-6,TRBV6-5,CASSWGDKGSPLHF,TGTGCCAGCAGTTGGGGGGATAAGGGTTCACCCCTCCACTTT
.,.,TRBJ2-7,TRBV28,CASSLVTGWTYEQYF,TGTGCCAGCAGTTTAGTTACAGGGTGGACCTACGAGCAGTACTTC
.,.,TRBJ1-1,TRBV27,CASSISVNTEAFF,TGTGCCAGCAGTATCTCAGTAAACACTGAAGCTTTCTTT